This T cell receptor beta chain emerged from a study of CD8+ T cells in alopecia areata. Across the study: Each recipient was a roughly 6-11-week-old female C3H/HeJ mouse given skin from a 6-12-month-old C3H/HeJ donor with spontaneous alopecia. Notes on the study in general: In lesional scalp, particularly from alopecia totalis/universalis, clonality was higher than in normal scalp. Unlike in mice, where it was clearer, TCR sharing across patients was less clear, possibly HLA-related. Normal skin's resident alphabeta T cells are sequenced alongside lesional scalp T cells.

In its sample, this clone was seen many times. As yet, its antigen is unknown. All gene names here are mouse names. The observed sequence ends 4 residues before the CDR3 terminus, with the missing tail filled in from the germline J gene. Markers used for sorting pooled cutaneous lymph node cells were CD4, CD8alpha, NKG2D, NKG2ACE and others. Following RNA extraction, reverse transcription yielded cDNA that acted as the sequencing template. Data came from immunoSEQ multiplex PCR; TCRdb stores just in-frame clones and leaves some out. The sample was found to contain 15,000 to 20,000 clones, and every one recurs. Per the germline V gene, CDR1 is NSQYPW and CDR2 is LRSPGD (reference sequence). The CDR3 covers 16 residues.

J is TRBJ2-5 and V is TRBV1; 10 nucleotides agree with TRBD2. The sequenced sample was CD8+ T cells sorted from a lymph node. The TCR was taken from a C3H/HeJ mouse with alopecia areata. The MHC haplotype of this mouse line is H2-k. CDR3 DNA, as far as it was read: TGCACCTGCAGTGCAGATCTCTGGGGGGGCGCTGAC. Protein product: CTCSADLWGGAD. The CDR3 as a whole reads CTCSADLWGGADTQYF.